This entry lists 7 T cell receptor beta chains sequenced from one sample in a study of T cell responses to AZD1222 COVID-19 vaccine. Sequencing used immunoSEQ multiplex PCR; TCRdb keeps in-frame clones, though not all of them. The repertoire consists of 130,000 to 150,000 clones, with over 75% occurring once and the leading ten covering roughly 1.7%. The specimen was peripheral blood, collected on day 0 of AZD1222 vaccination. The receptor source for this set is an adult in good health.

The genes are TRBV18 and TRBJ1-1, with a weak D call TRBD1 (6 bases). Deletions cut 8 bases from V and 11 bases from J, with 24 bases between. The CDR3 loop spans 14 amino acids. CDR1 and CDR2 from the germline V gene are KGHSH and LQKENI. The CDR3 region is CASQSDRTHPRAFF. For the CDR3, the DNA is TGTGCCAGCCAAAGCGACAGGACCCACCCTAGGGCTTTCTTT.

The V gene is TRBV5-6, the J gene TRBJ1-1; 9 nucleotides match TRBD1. The V segment lost 0 bases and the J segment 14 bases; nucleotides outside the gene matches: 8. The CDR3 consists of 13 residues. From germline, CDR1 is SGHDT and CDR2 YYEEEE. The chain's CDR3 is CASSLGTGALLFF. The DNA for the CDR3 is TGTGCCAGCAGCTTGGGGACAGGGGCTCTGTTGTTCTTT.

The genes are TRBV27 and TRBJ1-2; maybe TRBD1 (5 bases). CDR1 is MNHEY and CDR2 is SMNVEV in the germline V gene (reference sequence). V was cut by 3 bases and J by 3 bases, with 11 bases left in between. CDR3 size: 14 residues. The CDR3 protein is CASSFGEGYYGYTF. The CDR3 nucleotides read TGTGCCAGCAGTTTCGGGGAGGGGTACTATGGCTACACCTTC.

The CDR3 coding sequence is TGTGCCAGCAGCTTTACAACGGGACTGAACGAGCAGTACTTC. Its translation: CASSFTTGLNEQYF. This chain links TRBV7-9 with TRBJ2-7; D might be TRBD2 (6 bases). Between the trimmed V and J ends, which lost 3 bases and 5 bases, there was a span of 14 bases. This CDR3 has 14 residues. CDR1 is SEHNR and CDR2 is FQNEAQ in the germline V gene (reference sequence).

V usage is TRBV5-1 and J usage is TRBJ2-3; TRBD1 agrees at 10 bases. The V gene end was trimmed by 4 bases and the J gene end by 4 bases; junction bases not matched to a gene: 9. Germline values: CDR1 SGHRS, CDR2 YFSETQ. The CDR3 consists of 16 residues. CDR3 residues: CASSIPSGTGADTQYF. Written as DNA, the CDR3 is TGCGCCAGCAGCATCCCCTCCGGGACAGGGGCAGATACGCAGTATTTT.

The chain carries TRBV18 and TRBJ1-4; the D is unclear. CDR1 is KGHSH, CDR2 LQKENI, per germline. V was clipped by 2 bases and J by 3 bases, with 13 bases between them. CDR3 size: 16 residues. The CDR3 region is CASSPSATRANEKLFF. The CDR3 DNA reads as TGTGCCAGCTCACCATCGGCGACAAGGGCTAATGAAAAACTGTTTTTT.

This chain connects TRBV5-4 to TRBJ1-6, with D possibly matching TRBD1 (5 bases). CDR3 length equals 14 residues. Germline assignment: CDR1 SGHNT and CDR2 YYREEE (reference sequence). The V and J ends lost 2 bases and 8 bases respectively, with 11 bases between them. CDR3 protein: CASSFRQGDSPLHF. The CDR3 bases are TGTGCCAGCAGCTTCCGCCAGGGTGATTCACCCCTCCACTTT.